This TCR beta chain was identified during a study of shared clonotypes between healthy human individuals. Concerning this clone itself: Antigen unknown.

Germline V gene sequence: CDR1 SNHLY, CDR2 FYNNEI. The CDR3 runs 14 residues. The J segment lost 7 bases and the V segment lost 7 bases, leaving 9 bases of the junction unmatched. Study-wide findings and caveats: The study generally estimated greater richness for naive than memory subsets.

Libraries were prepared by immunoSEQ multiplex PCR; TCRdb keeps only in-frame clonotypes and omits some of them. The table shows some 2,400,000 clones, with around 95% occurring only once. The receptor was isolated from a young man in good health. The sample was naive CD4+ T cells sorted from blood. Documented subset: CD45RA+ positively selected. The chain combines TRBV2 with TRBJ2-1; 8 nucleotides align to TRBD1. This CDR3 is CASNGQGIGNEQFF. DNA for the CDR3: TGTGCCAGCAATGGACAGGGAATTGGAAATGAGCAGTTCTTC.